This T cell receptor beta chain stems from a study of blood T cell repertoires in COVID-19. Overall study context: Acute and convalescent COVID-19 specimens originated in the United States, Italy and Spain.

There are 17 residues in the CDR3. J was trimmed by 7 bases and V by 6 bases; bases with no gene match: 13. CDR1 is MNHEY, CDR2 SVGEGT, per germline. Under the authors' procedure: Counts of nucleated cells, estimated from reference gene primer amplification, were obtained. The assay was immunoSEQ multiplex PCR, and TCRdb's table has in-frame clones only and misses some. V and J calls and clone size are as listed in that table; D and trimming were resolved from the DNA. The table records nearly 300,000 clones, approximately 84% of them present only once. This clonotype originated in a human donor with COVID-19, enrolled during active disease. The donor label of this sample is uncertain. The rearrangement joins TRBV6-2 or TRBV6-3 to TRBJ1-6, with 9 bases matching TRBD1. The sample taken for sequencing was peripheral blood. CDR3 nucleotide sequence: TGTGCCAGCAGCGATCCCGGGACAGGGACCGGCAATTCACCCCTCCACTTT. Its translation: CASSDPGTGTGNSPLHF.